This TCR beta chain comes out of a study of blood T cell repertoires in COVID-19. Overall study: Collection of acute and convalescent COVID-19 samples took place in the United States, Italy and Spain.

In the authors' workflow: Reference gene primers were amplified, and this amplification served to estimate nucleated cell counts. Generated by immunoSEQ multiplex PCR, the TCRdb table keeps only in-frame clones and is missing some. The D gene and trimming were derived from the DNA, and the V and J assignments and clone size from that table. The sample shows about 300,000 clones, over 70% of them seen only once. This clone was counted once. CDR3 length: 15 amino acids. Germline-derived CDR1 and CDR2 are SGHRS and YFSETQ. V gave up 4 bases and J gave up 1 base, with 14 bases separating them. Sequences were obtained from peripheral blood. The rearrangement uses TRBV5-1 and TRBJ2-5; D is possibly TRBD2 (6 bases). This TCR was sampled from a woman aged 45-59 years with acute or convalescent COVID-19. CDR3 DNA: TGCGCCAGCAGCCAACCCGAGGGAGGCCAAGAGACCCAGTACTTC. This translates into CASSQPEGGQETQYF. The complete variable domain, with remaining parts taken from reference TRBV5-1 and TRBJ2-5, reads KAGVTQTPRYLIKTRGQQVTLSCSPISGHRSVSWYQQTPGQGLQFLFEYFSETQRNKGNFPGRFSGRQFSNSRSEMNVSTLELGDSALYLCASSQPEGGQETQYFGPGTRLLVL.